This T cell receptor beta chain was recovered during a study of blood T cell repertoires in COVID-19. Study summary: The United States, Italy and Spain supplied acute and convalescent COVID-19 samples. Nucleic acid was either cDNA or gDNA, and it came from T cells, B-cell-depleted T cells, or PBMCs.

In the source study's methods: Estimated nucleated cell counts came from reference gene primer amplification. Sequencing used immunoSEQ multiplex PCR; TCRdb keeps in-frame clones, though not all of them. The V and J calls and clone size are taken from that table; D and trimming were inferred from the DNA. The sample has roughly 280,000 clones; 75% to 90% are singletons. Trimming cost V 6 bases and J 2 bases, with 13 bases left between them. The CDR3 is made up of 14 amino acids. The germline V gene has CDR1 WSHSY and CDR2 SAAADI. The rearrangement uses TRBV10-2 and TRBJ1-2; TRBD1 might be the D (5 bases). Sequences were obtained from peripheral blood. This receptor was obtained from a man aged 45-65 years with acute or convalescent COVID-19. The CDR3 DNA follows: TGCGCCAGCAGGGGGTCCCGGGGGAACTATGGCTACACCTTC. The encoded protein is CASRGSRGNYGYTF.